These T cell receptor beta chains were read from a single sample in a study of shared clonotypes between healthy human individuals. Clones were read by immunoSEQ multiplex PCR, and TCRdb kept only the in-frame ones, dropping some. The table has more than 400,000 clones, 90% to 96% seen once. The sequencing sample was made of naive CD4+ T cells sorted from blood. These receptors all stem from a woman under 40 in good health. The CDR3 runs from the conserved cysteine through the conserved F or W. Fields, in order: J gene, D gene, V gene, CDR3 DNA, CDR3 protein. D genes are given only for firm matches.

>TRBJ2-3|TRBD2|TRBV7-8
TGTGCCAGCAGCTTGCGACTAGCCGGCACAGATACGCAGTATTTT
CASSLRLAGTDTQYF
>TRBJ2-1|TRBD1|TRBV27
TGTGCCAGCAGTCGGGACAGGTCGGGCGGCAATGAGCAGTTCTTC
CASSRDRSGGNEQFF
>TRBJ2-2|NA|TRBV25-1
TGTGCCAGCAGTCCAAATCAATTCTACACCGGGGAGCTGTTTTTT
CASSPNQFYTGELFF
>TRBJ2-7|NA|TRBV5-1
TGCGCCAGCAGCTTGACTCAGTACGAGCAGTACTTC
CASSLTQYEQYF
>TRBJ1-5|TRBD1|TRBV27
TGTGCCAGCAGTGGAATGGGACAGCCAAATCAGCCCCAGCATTTT
CASSGMGQPNQPQHF
>TRBJ2-1|TRBD2|TRBV2
TGTGCCAGCAGCCGGGACTACCCTTACAATGAGCAGTTCTTC
CASSRDYPYNEQFF
>TRBJ2-5|TRBD1|TRBV5-1
TGCGCCAGCAGCTTGGCTGGCGTGGCAGGGGGACAAGAGACCCAGTACTTC
CASSLAGVAGGQETQYF
>TRBJ2-7|NA|TRBV11-2
TGTGCCAGCAGCTTAAACAGGGCCTACGAGCAGTACTTC
CASSLNRAYEQYF
>TRBJ2-7|TRBD2|TRBV19
TGTGCCAGTAGTATAGTCCCTAGCGGAAACTCCTACGAGCAGTACTTC
CASSIVPSGNSYEQYF
>TRBJ1-1|NA|TRBV28
TGTGCCAGCAGCCCAGGGCAGGGACACACTGAAGCTTTCTTT
CASSPGQGHTEAFF
>TRBJ2-7|TRBD2|TRBV7-2
TGTGCCAGCAGCTTAGGGGGTCTAGCGGCCTACGAGCAGTACTTC
CASSLGGLAAYEQYF